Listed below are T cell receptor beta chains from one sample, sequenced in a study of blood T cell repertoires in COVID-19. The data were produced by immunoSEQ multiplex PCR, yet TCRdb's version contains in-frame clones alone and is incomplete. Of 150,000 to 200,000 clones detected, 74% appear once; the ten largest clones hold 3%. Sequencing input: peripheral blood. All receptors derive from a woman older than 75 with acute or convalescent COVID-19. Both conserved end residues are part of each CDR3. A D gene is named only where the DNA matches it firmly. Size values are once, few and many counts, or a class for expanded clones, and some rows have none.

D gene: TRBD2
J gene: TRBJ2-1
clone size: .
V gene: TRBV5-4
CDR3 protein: CASTSGSSYNEQFF
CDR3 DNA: TGTGCCAGCACTAGCGGGAGCTCCTACAATGAGCAGTTCTTC

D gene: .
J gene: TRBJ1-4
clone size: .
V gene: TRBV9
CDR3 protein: CASSARDREKLFF
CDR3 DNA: TGTGCCAGCAGCGCACGCGACAGGGAAAAACTGTTTTTT

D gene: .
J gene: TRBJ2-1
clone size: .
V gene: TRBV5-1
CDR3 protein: CASSLRQGYNEQFF
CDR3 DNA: TGCGCCAGCAGCTTGCGTCAGGGCTACAATGAGCAGTTCTTC

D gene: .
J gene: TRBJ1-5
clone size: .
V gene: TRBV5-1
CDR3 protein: CASSTGYSNQPQHF
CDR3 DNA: TGCGCCAGCAGCACGGGGTATAGCAATCAGCCCCAGCATTTT

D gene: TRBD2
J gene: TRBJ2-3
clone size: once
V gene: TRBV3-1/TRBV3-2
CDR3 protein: CASSQEEGLAGDTQYF
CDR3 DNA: TGTGCCAGCAGCCAAGAAGAGGGACTAGCAGGAGATACGCAGTATTTT

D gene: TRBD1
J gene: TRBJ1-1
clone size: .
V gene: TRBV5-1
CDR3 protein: CASSLGGGERMNTEAFF
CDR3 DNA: TGCGCCAGCAGCCTGGGAGGGGGCGAAAGAATGAACACTGAAGCTTTCTTT

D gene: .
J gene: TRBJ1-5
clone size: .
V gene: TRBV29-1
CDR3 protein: CSVLTQDQGNQPQHF
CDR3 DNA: TGCAGCGTTCTAACCCAGGATCAGGGCAATCAGCCCCAGCATTTT

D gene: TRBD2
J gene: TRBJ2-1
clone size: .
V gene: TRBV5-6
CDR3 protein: CASSLVLAGYNEQFF
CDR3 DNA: TGTGCCAGCAGCTTGGTACTAGCGGGGTACAATGAGCAGTTCTTC

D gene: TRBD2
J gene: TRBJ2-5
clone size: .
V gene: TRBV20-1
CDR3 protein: CSASSGEGTQYF
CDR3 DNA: TGCAGTGCTAGTAGCGGGGAAGGGACCCAGTACTTC

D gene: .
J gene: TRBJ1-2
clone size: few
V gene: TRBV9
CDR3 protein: CASSVMGALNYGYTF
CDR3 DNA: TGTGCCAGCAGCGTAATGGGGGCGTTAAACTATGGCTACACCTTC

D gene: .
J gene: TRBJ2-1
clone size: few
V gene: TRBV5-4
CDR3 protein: CASSLGGVSYNEQFF
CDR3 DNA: TGTGCCAGCAGCTTGGGAGGAGTTTCCTACAATGAGCAGTTCTTC

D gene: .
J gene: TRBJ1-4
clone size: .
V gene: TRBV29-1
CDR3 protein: CSVGGFDEKLFF
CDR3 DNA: TGCAGCGTTGGAGGGTTCGATGAAAAACTGTTTTTT

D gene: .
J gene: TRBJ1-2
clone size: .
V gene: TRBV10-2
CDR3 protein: CASSESRGYGYTF
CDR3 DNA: TGCGCCAGCAGTGAGTCCAGGGGATATGGCTACACCTTC

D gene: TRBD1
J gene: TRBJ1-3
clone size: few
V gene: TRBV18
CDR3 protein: CASSPPVDQGAFRLGGNTIYF
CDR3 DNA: TGTGCCAGCTCACCACCGGTGGATCAGGGGGCTTTCCGCCTGGGTGGAAACACCATATATTTT

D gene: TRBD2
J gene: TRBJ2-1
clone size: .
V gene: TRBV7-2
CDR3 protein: CASSRLAGVKFF
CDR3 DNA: TGTGCCAGCAGCCGATTAGCGGGAGTCAAGTTCTTC

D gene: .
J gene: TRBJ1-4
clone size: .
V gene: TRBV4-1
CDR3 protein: CASSQDADLQGGNEKLFF
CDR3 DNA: TGCGCCAGCAGCCAGGACGCCGATTTACAGGGCGGTAATGAAAAACTGTTTTTT

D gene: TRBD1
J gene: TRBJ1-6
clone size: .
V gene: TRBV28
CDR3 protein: CASSQSTGGWPLHF
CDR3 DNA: TGTGCCAGCAGCCAATCGACAGGGGGATGGCCCCTCCACTTT

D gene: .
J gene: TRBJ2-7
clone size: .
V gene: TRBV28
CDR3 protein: CASSLSRQGNYEQYF
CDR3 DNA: TGTGCCAGCAGTTTATCCCGCCAGGGGAACTACGAGCAGTACTTC

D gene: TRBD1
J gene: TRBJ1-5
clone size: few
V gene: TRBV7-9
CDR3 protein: CASSRDRVGNQPQHF
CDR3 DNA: TGTGCCAGCAGCAGGGACAGGGTTGGCAATCAGCCCCAGCATTTT

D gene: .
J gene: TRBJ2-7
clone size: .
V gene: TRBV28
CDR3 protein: CASSLPFKDRTSYEQYF
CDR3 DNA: TGTGCCAGCAGTTTGCCCTTTAAGGACAGAACCTCCTACGAGCAGTACTTC

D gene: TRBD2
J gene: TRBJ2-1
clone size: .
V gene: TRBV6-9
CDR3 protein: CASSSQQRTSGSPKQFF
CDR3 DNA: TGTGCCAGCAGTTCGCAGCAACGGACTAGCGGGAGCCCCAAGCAGTTCTTC

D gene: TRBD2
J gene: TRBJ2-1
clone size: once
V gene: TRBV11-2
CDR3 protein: CASSLSRAGPSYNEQFF
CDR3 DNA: TGTGCCAGCAGCTTATCGCGAGCGGGACCCTCCTACAATGAGCAGTTCTTC

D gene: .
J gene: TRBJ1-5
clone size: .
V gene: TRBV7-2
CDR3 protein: CASSFTRGGQPQHF
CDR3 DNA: TGTGCCAGCAGCTTCACGCGAGGTGGGCAGCCCCAGCATTTT

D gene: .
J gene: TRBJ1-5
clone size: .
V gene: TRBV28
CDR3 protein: CASSLSGYDDQPQHF
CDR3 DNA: TGTGCCAGCAGTTTATCGGGGTATGACGATCAGCCCCAGCATTTT

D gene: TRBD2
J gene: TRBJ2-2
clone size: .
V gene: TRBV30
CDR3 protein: CAWSRSGTNTGELFF
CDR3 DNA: TGTGCCTGGAGCAGGAGCGGGACTAACACCGGGGAGCTGTTTTTT

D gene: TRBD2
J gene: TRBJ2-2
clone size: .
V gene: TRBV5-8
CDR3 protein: CASSFTGTSGTGELFF
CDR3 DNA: TGTGCCAGCAGCTTTACCGGGACTAGCGGCACCGGAGAGCTGTTTTTT

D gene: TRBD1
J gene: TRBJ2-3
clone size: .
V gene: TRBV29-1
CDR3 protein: CSVEDRGSDTQYF
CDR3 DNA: TGCAGCGTTGAAGACAGGGGGTCCGATACGCAGTATTTT

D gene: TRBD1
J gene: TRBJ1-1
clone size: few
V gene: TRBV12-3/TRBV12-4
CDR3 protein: CASNSGTVTEAFF
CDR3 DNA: TGTGCCAGCAATTCCGGGACAGTTACTGAAGCTTTCTTT

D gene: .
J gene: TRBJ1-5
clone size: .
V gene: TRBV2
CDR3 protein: CASLQESNQPQHF
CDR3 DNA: TGTGCCAGCTTACAGGAGAGCAATCAGCCCCAGCATTTT

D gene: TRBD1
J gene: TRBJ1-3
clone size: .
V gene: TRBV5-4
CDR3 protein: CASTLDRAAGNTIYF
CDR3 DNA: TGTGCCAGCACCTTGGACAGGGCCGCTGGAAACACCATATATTTT

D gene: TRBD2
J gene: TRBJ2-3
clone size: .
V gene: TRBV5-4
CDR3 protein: CASSLARGSDTDTQYF
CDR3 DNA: TGTGCCAGCAGCTTGGCCCGCGGGAGCGACACAGATACGCAGTATTTT

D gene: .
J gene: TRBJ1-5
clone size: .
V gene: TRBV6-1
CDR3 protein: CASSEALFQPQHF
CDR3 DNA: TGTGCCAGCAGTGAAGCCCTCTTTCAGCCCCAGCATTTT

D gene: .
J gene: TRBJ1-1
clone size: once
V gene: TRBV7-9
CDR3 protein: CASSLATGRMNTEAFF
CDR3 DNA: TGTGCCAGCAGCTTAGCAACAGGTCGCATGAACACTGAAGCTTTCTTT

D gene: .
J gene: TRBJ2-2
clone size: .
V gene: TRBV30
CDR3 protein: CAWSFGYHTGELFF
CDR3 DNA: TGTGCCTGGAGTTTCGGGTACCACACCGGGGAGCTGTTTTTT

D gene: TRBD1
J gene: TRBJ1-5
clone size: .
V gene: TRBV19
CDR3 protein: CASTADRALRPQHF
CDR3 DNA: TGTGCCAGTACTGCGGACAGGGCTCTGAGGCCCCAGCATTTT

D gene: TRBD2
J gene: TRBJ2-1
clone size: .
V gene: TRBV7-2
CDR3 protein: CASSIGTSGRGYNEQFF
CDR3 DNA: TGTGCCAGCAGCATCGGGACTAGCGGGAGGGGTTACAATGAGCAGTTCTTC

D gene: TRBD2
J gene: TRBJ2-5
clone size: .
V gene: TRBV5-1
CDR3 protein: CASSLGMASGPQETQYF
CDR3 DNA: TGCGCCAGCAGCTTGGGTATGGCTAGCGGGCCCCAAGAGACCCAGTACTTC

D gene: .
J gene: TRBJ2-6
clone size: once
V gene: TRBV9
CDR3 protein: CASSPRRGGEAGANVLTF
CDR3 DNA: TGTGCCAGCAGCCCCCGCAGGGGCGGAGAAGCTGGGGCCAACGTCCTGACTTTC

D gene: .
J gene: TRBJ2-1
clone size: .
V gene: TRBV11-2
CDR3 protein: CASSLDPYSSEQFF
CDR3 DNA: TGTGCCAGCAGCTTAGATCCCTACTCGTCTGAGCAGTTCTTC

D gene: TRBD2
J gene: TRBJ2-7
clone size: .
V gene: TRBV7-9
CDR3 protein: CASSWSTSGSGEQYF
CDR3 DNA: TGTGCCAGCAGCTGGTCGACTAGCGGGAGTGGCGAGCAGTACTTC

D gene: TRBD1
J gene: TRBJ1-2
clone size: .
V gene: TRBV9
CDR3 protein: CASSVDGQGVYGYTF
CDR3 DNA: TGTGCCAGCAGCGTAGATGGACAGGGGGTCTATGGCTACACCTTC